These T cell receptor beta chains were read from a single sample in a study of blood T cell repertoires in COVID-19. Clones were sequenced by immunoSEQ multiplex PCR, and TCRdb holds only the in-frame ones, with some missing. The sample includes some 270,000 clones, roughly 91% of them seen just once. What was sequenced was peripheral blood. These receptors all come from a man aged 25 to 40 with acute or convalescent COVID-19. Both conserved end residues are part of each CDR3. Each record gives: D gene, V gene, clone size, J gene, CDR3 protein, CDR3 DNA. D genes are given only for firm matches. Clone sizes are given selectively: once, few, many, or a class where the clone is expanded.

TRBD1,TRBV6-5,few,TRBJ1-1,CASRGQGDTEAFF,TGTGCCAGCAGGGGACAGGGGGACACTGAAGCTTTCTTT
TRBD1,TRBV20-1,.,TRBJ2-1,CSASPGQGLLEQFF,TGCAGTGCTAGTCCGGGACAGGGGCTGCTTGAGCAGTTCTTC
.,TRBV28,once,TRBJ2-2,CASSFIGAGELFF,TGTGCCAGCAGTTTTATAGGGGCGGGGGAGCTGTTTTTT
TRBD2,TRBV5-4,.,TRBJ2-4,CASSVRLAGGFQNIQYF,TGTGCCAGCAGCGTGAGACTAGCGGGAGGATTCCAAAACATTCAGTACTTC
.,TRBV6-5,.,TRBJ1-5,CASSFGGANQPQHF,TGTGCCAGCAGTTTTGGGGGGGCCAATCAGCCCCAGCATTTT
TRBD1,TRBV5-1,.,TRBJ2-7,CASSSDRGYEQYF,TGCGCCAGCAGCTCGGACAGGGGGTACGAGCAGTACTTC
.,TRBV28,.,TRBJ1-6,CASRTTAGTPNSPLHF,TGTGCCAGCAGGACGACCGCCGGGACACCTAATTCACCCCTCCACTTT
.,TRBV7-9,.,TRBJ2-3,CASSLVAHGTQYF,TGTGCCAGCAGCTTGGTAGCGCATGGTACGCAGTATTTT
TRBD1,TRBV2,once,TRBJ2-1,CASTWDSYNEQFF,TGTGCCAGCACCTGGGACAGCTACAATGAGCAGTTCTTC
.,TRBV28,.,TRBJ1-5,CATGVGNQPQHF,TGTGCCACCGGGGTCGGCAATCAGCCCCAGCATTTT